This T cell receptor (beta chain) was recovered during a study of T cells after yellow fever vaccination. General study results and limits: Abundant contaminating clonotypes from the bulk population could appear in FACS-sorted repertoires. Boosting was followed by the reappearance of most primary-vaccination clones (96% CD4, under 90% CD8).

This clonotype was seen a few times. What it binds is not known. In TCRdb, the 5' RACE reads were re-called with MiXCR into one record per CDR3 protein. This table holds over 250,000 distinct CDR3 sequences, approximately 4% found once. Sequencing used PBMCs, obtained 5 days after the yellow fever booster vaccination. This TCR was recovered from a man aged 18 to 30 who received the YFV17D yellow fever vaccine.

In DNA form, the CDR3 reads TGCGCCAGCAGCTTGTTACAGGGAGGTCAGCCCCAGCATTTT. Translated: CASSLLQGGQPQHF. The rearrangement links TRBV5-1 to TRBJ1-5; tentatively, D is TRBD1 (6 bases). This CDR3 has 14 residues. The germline CDR1 and CDR2 sequences are SGHRS and YFSETQ. V was trimmed by 1 base and J by 6 bases, leaving 11 bases between them. Complete variable domain (other parts from reference TRBV5-1 and TRBJ1-5): KAGVTQTPRYLIKTRGQQVTLSCSPISGHRSVSWYQQTPGQGLQFLFEYFSETQRNKGNFPGRFSGRQFSNSRSEMNVSTLELGDSALYLCASSLLQGGQPQHFGDGTRLSIL.